The 32 T cell receptor beta chains presented below share a single source sample, sequenced in a study of T cell repertoires in cytomegalovirus infection. TCRdb independently ran MiXCR on the reads; one entry per CDR3 protein. This sample carries around 550,000 distinct CDR3 sequences, about a quarter of them seen once, and the ten largest clones take 13%. Sequences were obtained from PBMCs. All receptors come from a human donor in good health (CMV status not recorded). Some clones in this sample may be carry-over from other donors' samples.

This clonotype was counted only a few times. This sequence joins TRBV7-2 and TRBJ1-5; possible D gene TRBD1, 5 bases. Germline CDR1 is SGHTA and CDR2 is FQGNSA. The CDR3 totals 15 residues. V lost 5 bases and J 5 bases, leaving 16 bases between the germline ends. This CDR3 is CASSARGRVDQPQHF. The CDR3 bases are TGTGCCAGCAGCGCTAGGGGCAGGGTTGATCAGCCCCAGCATTTT.

The chain has TRBV20-1 and TRBJ1-1; perhaps TRBD1 as D (6 bases). The ends were cut back, 0 bases at V and 6 bases at J, with 17 bases in the middle. In germline, CDR1 is DFQATT, CDR2 SNEGSKA (reference sequence). The CDR3 consists of 15 residues. CDR3 loop: CSARDEWTHRAEAFF. CDR3 nucleotides: TGCAGTGCTAGAGATGAGTGGACCCACAGGGCTGAAGCTTTCTTT.

In its sample, this clonotype was seen a few times. The chain uses TRBV7-2 and TRBJ2-5; D tentatively fits TRBD1 or TRBD2 (5 bases each). The CDR3 is 14 amino acids. CDR1 is SGHTA, CDR2 FQGNSA, per germline. The V end was cut by 5 bases, the J end by 3 bases, with 13 bases between. In DNA form, the CDR3 reads TGTGCCAGCAGCAGAGGGACCTTGGAAGAGACCCAGTACTTC. Its translation is CASSRGTLEETQYF.

The chain employs TRBV12-3 or TRBV12-4 and TRBJ2-5; TRBD1 matches at 7 bases. The CDR3 has 14 amino acids. The J segment lost 5 bases and the V segment lost 3 bases, leaving 6 bases of the junction unmatched. The CDR3 protein is CASSFRQGVETQYF. The CDR3 region has the DNA TGTGCCAGCAGTTTCCGACAGGGTGTGGAGACCCAGTACTTC.

The chain employs TRBV2 and TRBJ2-2, with 8 bases that match TRBD2. The V gene's germline CDR1 is SNHLY and CDR2 FYNNEI. The CDR3 spans 16 residues. The J segment lost 1 base and the V segment lost 4 bases, leaving 5 bases of the junction unmatched. For the CDR3, the DNA is TGTGCCAGCAGTGCCTTGGGACTAGGGAACACCGGGGAGCTGTTTTTT. This encodes CASSALGLGNTGELFF.

V is TRBV12-3 or TRBV12-4 and J is TRBJ1-2; maybe TRBD1 (6 bases). The V and J ends lost 6 bases and 0 bases respectively, with 17 bases between them. There are 16 residues in the CDR3. The CDR3 here is CASSPRGSRTNYGYTF. The CDR3 DNA follows: TGTGCCAGCAGCCCAAGGGGGAGCCGGACTAACTATGGCTACACCTTC.

This clonotype has only a few counts. V usage is TRBV14 and J usage is TRBJ1-2, with a tentative D call TRBD1 (6 bases). The CDR3 contains 16 residues. With 5 bases removed from V and 6 bases from J, the gap between germline ends came to 22 bases. Germline values: CDR1 SGHDN, CDR2 FVKESK. In DNA form, the CDR3 reads TGTGCCAGCAGCTTATCCGGGGCAGGGGTGGGGAATGGCTACACCTTC. It codes for CASSLSGAGVGNGYTF.

The V call is TRBV7-2, the J call TRBJ1-1, with unresolved D. The CDR3 is made up of 13 amino acids. With 5 bases removed from V and 1 base from J, the gap between germline ends came to 8 bases. Germline CDR1 reads SGHTA; CDR2 reads FQGNSA. The DNA for the CDR3 is TGTGCCAGCAGCGCCGACCCGAACACTGAAGCTTTCTTT. Translating it yields CASSADPNTEAFF. The whole variable domain, filled in from reference TRBV7-2 and TRBJ1-1, reads GAGVSQSPSNKVTEKGKDVELRCDPISGHTALYWYRQSLGQGLEFLIYFQGNSAPDKSGLPSDRFSAERTGGSVSTLTIQRTQQEDSAVYLCASSADPNTEAFFGQGTRLTVV.

This clonotype was detected only a few times. The J gene is TRBJ2-1, the V gene TRBV11-2; 12 bases fit TRBD2. Unmatched junction bases numbered 8, after V lost 5 bases and J lost 9 bases. Germline loops: CDR1 SGHAT, CDR2 FQNNGV. This CDR3 region has 15 residues. CDR3 in DNA: TGTGCCAGCAGCGATCGACTAGCGGGAGAGGTTGAGCAGTTCTTC. This codes for CASSDRLAGEVEQFF.

The chain employs TRBV28 and TRBJ2-3, with 7 bases matching TRBD1. The CDR3 extends over 13 amino acids. Germline loops: CDR1 MDHEN, CDR2 SYDVKM. V shed 8 bases and J 8 bases; nucleotides not matched to a gene: 10. The CDR3 DNA reads as TGTGCCAGCGGTACAGGGGCCTGGTTTACGCAGTATTTT. Amino acid sequence: CASGTGAWFTQYF.

This clonotype has a count of ten or more. This chain joins TRBV5-8 and TRBJ2-2; D not resolved. The CDR3 spans 15 residues. Trimming left V 4 bases short and J 2 bases short, with 12 bases between. Germline assignment: CDR1 SGHTS and CDR2 YDEGEE. Here the CDR3 DNA reads TGTGCCAGCAGCGCCGCTAGAGATAACACCGGGGAGCTGTTTTTT. It yields the protein CASSAARDNTGELFF.

The chain is built from TRBV29-1 and TRBJ2-5, with D perhaps being TRBD1 or TRBD2 (6 bases each). The CDR3 spans 13 residues. Per the germline V gene, CDR1 is SQVTM and CDR2 is ANQGSEA. V dropped 3 bases and J dropped 3 bases, with 11 bases sitting between them. CDR3 DNA: TGCAGCGTTGAGGAGGGGGTGGAAGAGACCCAGTACTTC. Translated, it gives CSVEEGVEETQYF.

This clonotype was detected only a few times. The chain is built from TRBV18 and TRBJ2-2; D not resolved. The V and J ends lost 3 bases and 2 bases respectively, with 10 bases between them. The CDR3 is 15 residues long. Germline CDR1 is KGHSH and CDR2 is LQKENI. As DNA, the CDR3 is TGTGCCAGCTCACCTTTGGGCGGAAACACCGGGGAGCTGTTTTTT. Protein product: CASSPLGGNTGELFF.

This clonotype was found a few times. Compared with germline, one end of the junction differs, possibly owing to a read error. V and J are TRBV6-6 and TRBJ2-5; D call uncertain. The CDR3 contains 11 residues. Per germline, CDR1 MNHNY and CDR2 SVGAGI (reference sequence). CDR3 amino acids: CACRLQETQYF. The CDR3 DNA sequence: TGTGCCTGCAGACTCCAAGAGACCCAGTACTTC.

The chain is built from TRBV19 and TRBJ2-2, with a weak D call TRBD1 (6 bases). This CDR3 has 15 residues. Germline V gene sequence: CDR1 LNHDA, CDR2 SQIVND (reference sequence). With 4 bases removed from V and 2 bases from J, the gap between germline ends came to 11 bases. Written as DNA, the CDR3 is TGTGCCAGTAGTAAAAACAGGGCCAACACCGGGGAGCTGTTTTTT. It codes for CASSKNRANTGELFF.

On this clonotype itself: Sequence at one end of the junction differs from germline and may be a read error. The chain uses TRBV11-1 and TRBJ2-1; maybe TRBD1 (6 bases). CDR1 and CDR2 (germline): SGHAT, FQDESV (reference sequence). The CDR3 length is 16 residues. The DNA of the CDR3 is TGTGCCAGCGGCTTAGAGGGCAGGGGATCCTACAATGAGCAGTTCTTC. This translates into CASGLEGRGSYNEQFF.

The chain carries TRBV6-6 and TRBJ2-1; D is perhaps TRBD2 (5 bases). The CDR3 totals 16 residues. Germline CDR1 reads MNHNY; CDR2 reads SVGAGI (reference sequence). The V end lost 7 bases, the J end lost 4 bases, and 20 bases lay between the germline ends. The CDR3 DNA sequence: TGTGCCAGCACCGCACCCGGGAATACCAATTACAATGAGCAGTTCTTC. It is translated as CASTAPGNTNYNEQFF.

This clonotype was observed a handful of times. The CDR3 DNA reads TGCAGCGTTCTGGCCGCACAGGGTCGGGGCTACACCTTC. Translating it yields CSVLAAQGRGYTF. V gene TRBV29-1 combines with J gene TRBJ1-2; tentatively, D is TRBD1 (6 bases). CDR3 length: 13 amino acids. The V end was cut by 5 bases, the J end by 8 bases, with 18 bases between. CDR1 and CDR2 from the germline V gene are SQVTM and ANQGSEA.

This clonotype was detected once. A much larger clone is a single base away; this may be a read error. The CDR3 region is CASNRGGRGTYNEQFF. The CDR3 nucleotides are TGTGCCAGCAATCGGGGCGGTCGGGGAACCTACAATGAGCAGTTCTTC. V usage is TRBV6-2 or TRBV6-3 and J usage is TRBJ2-1; either TRBD1 or TRBD2 may supply D (5 bases each). Germline CDR1 reads MNHEY; CDR2 reads SVGEGT. Trimming cost V 7 bases and J 2 bases, with 18 bases left between them. The CDR3 is 16 residues long.

This clonotype was observed at least ten times. The V and J genes are TRBV12-3 or TRBV12-4 and TRBJ2-7; D is perhaps TRBD2 (5 bases). The V end lost 6 bases, the J end lost 6 bases, and 18 bases lay between the germline ends. The CDR3 is 14 amino acids. As DNA, the CDR3 is TGTGCCAGCAGCCAGAGTGGAGGTTCGGTCGAGCAGTACTTC. Amino acid sequence: CASSQSGGSVEQYF.

This clonotype came up a few times. The chain links TRBV18 to TRBJ1-6; TRBD1 matches 10 bases. Germline V lookup: CDR1 KGHSH, CDR2 LQKENI. Unmatched junction bases numbered 4, after V lost 6 bases and J lost 8 bases. The CDR3 has 14 amino acids. CDR3 loop: CASSQDRGHSPLHF. The CDR3 DNA follows: TGTGCCAGCTCCCAAGACAGGGGGCATTCACCCCTCCACTTT.

The chain uses TRBV5-6 and TRBJ1-3; D remains unclear. V was trimmed by 0 bases and J by 5 bases, leaving 9 bases between them. Germline V gene lookup returns CDR1 SGHDT and CDR2 YYEEEE. There are 14 residues in the CDR3. The CDR3: CASSLVQLRNTIYF. The CDR3 bases are TGTGCCAGCAGCTTGGTTCAATTAAGAAACACCATATATTTT.

This clonotype was observed many times. This chain joins TRBV7-2 and TRBJ2-5; D not certain. The germline V and J ends were trimmed by 4 bases and 2 bases, with 8 bases remaining between them. Germline CDR1 is SGHTA and CDR2 is FQGNSA. The CDR3 covers 13 residues. CDR3 nucleotide sequence: TGTGCCAGCAGCTCCCCCGGTCAAGAGACCCAGTACTTC. This translates into CASSSPGQETQYF.

This clonotype has ten or more counts. The J gene is TRBJ2-1, the V gene TRBV5-5; 10 positions agree with TRBD2. This CDR3 has 14 amino acids. V was pared by 7 bases and J by 6 bases, with 7 bases of the junction left unmatched. Germline V CDR1 and CDR2: SGHKS, YYEKEE (reference sequence). CDR3 amino acids: CASETLAGVNEQFF. DNA for the CDR3: TGTGCCAGCGAGACTCTAGCGGGAGTCAATGAGCAGTTCTTC. Variable domain in full (rest from reference TRBV5-5 and TRBJ2-1): DAGVTQSPTHLIKTRGQQVTLRCSPISGHKSVSWYQQVLGQGPQFIFQYYEKEERGRGNFPDRFSARQFPNYSSELNVNALLLGDSALYLCASETLAGVNEQFFGPGTRLTVL.

V gene TRBV12-3 or TRBV12-4 combines with J gene TRBJ1-5; 9 bases fit TRBD1. V gave up 5 bases and J gave up 5 bases; unmatched junction bases: 7. This CDR3 region has 15 residues. In DNA form, the CDR3 reads TGTGCCAGCAGTCTAACAGGGGGCGCCGATCAGCCCCAGCATTTT. Translating gives CASSLTGGADQPQHF.

There are many counts of this clonotype. The chain joins TRBV7-2 to TRBJ2-5; 11 nucleotides agree with TRBD2. The CDR3 runs 17 residues. CDR1 is SGHTA and CDR2 is FQGNSA in the germline V gene. V shed 4 bases and J 0 bases; nucleotides not matched to a gene: 7. CDR3 in DNA: TGTGCCAGCAGCTATCTTAGCGGGAGGGCCAACCAAGAGACCCAGTACTTC. Its protein is CASSYLSGRANQETQYF.

This sequence joins TRBV24-1 and TRBJ1-2, with D unclear. Per the germline V gene, CDR1 is KGHDR and CDR2 is SFDVKD. The CDR3 runs to 13 residues. V shed 2 bases and J shed 7 bases, with 10 bases lying between them. The CDR3 loop reads CATSDYSASGYTF. Written as DNA, the CDR3 is TGTGCCACCAGTGATTATTCAGCCAGTGGCTACACCTTC.

The chain links TRBV28 to TRBJ2-2; TRBD1 agrees at 9 bases. The CDR3 sequence is 15 residues long. Germline CDR1 MDHEN, CDR2 SYDVKM. V trimming: 6 bases; J trimming: 6 bases; junction bases outside the gene matches: 8. CDR3 amino acids: CASRKHRGPSGELFF. The DNA for the CDR3 is TGTGCCAGCAGGAAGCACAGGGGGCCGTCCGGGGAGCTGTTTTTT.

The chain recombines TRBV10-3 with TRBJ2-7; 11 bases fit TRBD2. Per the germline V gene, CDR1 is ENHRY and CDR2 is SYGVKD. After removal of 3 bases from V and 0 bases from J, the junction contained 1 base not matched to a gene. CDR3 length equals 15 residues. The CDR3 nucleotides are TGTGCCATCAGTGACCTAGCGGGAGGCTCCTACGAGCAGTACTTC. Protein product: CAISDLAGGSYEQYF.

This clonotype occurred a few times. V usage is TRBV6-2 or TRBV6-3 and J usage is TRBJ2-7; 11 nucleotides agree with TRBD2. In germline, CDR1 is MNHEY, CDR2 SVGEGT. The trim removed 6 bases at V and 1 base at J, leaving 2 bases unmatched. The CDR3 contains 14 residues. The CDR3 coding sequence is TGTGCCAGCAGAAGACTAGCGGGGTCCTACGAGCAGTACTTC. It translates to CASRRLAGSYEQYF.

Many counts were recorded for this clonotype. V is TRBV6-2 or TRBV6-3 and J is TRBJ2-1; D gene uncertain. This CDR3 is 15 amino acids long. V dropped 5 bases and J dropped 1 base, with 12 bases sitting between them. Germline CDR1 and CDR2: MNHEY and SVGEGT. CDR3 DNA: TGTGCCAGCAGTCCCGGGCCGAGGTCCTACAATGAGCAGTTCTTC. It yields the protein CASSPGPRSYNEQFF.

The chain is built from TRBV28 and TRBJ1-2; no firm D call. There are 13 residues in the CDR3. Germline V lookup: CDR1 MDHEN, CDR2 SYDVKM. Between the trimmed V and J ends, which lost 1 base and 8 bases, there was a span of 11 bases. CDR3 in amino acids: CASSLFDGSGYTF. The CDR3 nucleotides read TGTGCCAGCAGTTTATTTGACGGGTCAGGCTACACCTTC.